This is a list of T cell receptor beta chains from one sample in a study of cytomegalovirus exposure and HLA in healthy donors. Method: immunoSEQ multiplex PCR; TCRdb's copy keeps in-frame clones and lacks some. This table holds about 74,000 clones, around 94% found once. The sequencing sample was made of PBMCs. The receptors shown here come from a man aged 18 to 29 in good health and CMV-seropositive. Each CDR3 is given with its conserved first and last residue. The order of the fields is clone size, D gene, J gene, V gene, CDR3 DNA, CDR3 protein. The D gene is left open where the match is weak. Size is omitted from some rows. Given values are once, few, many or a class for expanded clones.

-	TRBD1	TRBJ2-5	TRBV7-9	TGTGCCAGCAGCTTAGCGAGGACAGGGGGAGAGACCCAGTACTTC	CASSLARTGGETQYF
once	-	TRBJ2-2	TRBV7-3	TGTGCCAGCAGCTTCTTCTCCACCGGGGAGCTGTTTTTT	CASSFFSTGELFF
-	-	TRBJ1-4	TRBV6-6	TGTGCCAGCAGTTACCCCCCCGGGGAAAAACTGTTTTTT	CASSYPPGEKLFF
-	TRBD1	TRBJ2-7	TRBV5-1	TGCGCCAGCAGCACAGGACAGGGCTTTGACGAGCAGTACTTC	CASSTGQGFDEQYF
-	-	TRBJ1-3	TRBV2	TGTGCCAGCAGGTCCAGGGGCCTGGGAAACACCATATATTTT	CASRSRGLGNTIYF
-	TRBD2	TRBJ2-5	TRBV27	TGTGCCAGCAGTCCAGCGGGAAAAGAGACCCAGTACTTC	CASSPAGKETQYF
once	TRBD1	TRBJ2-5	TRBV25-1	TGTGCCAGCAGTGAAGGATCGGGGACAGGGGTGATGGCCCAGTACTTC	CASSEGSGTGVMAQYF
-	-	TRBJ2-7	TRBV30	TGTGCCTGGAGTGGAGGGAACGAGCAGTACTTC	CAWSGGNEQYF
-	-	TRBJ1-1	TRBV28	TGTGCCAGCAGTACTGGCGGGGGTCGTTCAGTTCTCTTT	CASSTGGGRSVLF
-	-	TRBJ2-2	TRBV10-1	TGCGCCAGCAGTGAACCCAGAAACACCGGGGAGCTGTTTTTT	CASSEPRNTGELFF
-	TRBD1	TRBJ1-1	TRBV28	TGTGCCAGCAGTGTAAGGACAGGGGGGGACACTGAAGCTTTCTTT	CASSVRTGGDTEAFF
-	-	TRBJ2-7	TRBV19	TGTGCCAGTAGTATTGGTGTCTCGAGCTCCTACGAGCAGTACTTC	CASSIGVSSSYEQYF
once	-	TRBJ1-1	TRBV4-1	TGCGCCAGCAGCCAAGAGACAGCCATGAACACTGAAGCTTTCTTT	CASSQETAMNTEAFF
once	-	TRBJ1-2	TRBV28	TGTGCCAGCAGGAATTTCGGGGATGCTAACTATGGCTACACCTTC	CASRNFGDANYGYTF
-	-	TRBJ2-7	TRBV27	TGTGCCAGCAGGATCAGGGGAGAGGAGTACTTC	CASRIRGEEYF
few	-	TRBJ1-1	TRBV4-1	TGCGCCAGCAGCCAAGAAGGGGGGACTATGAACGCTGAAGCTTTCTTT	CASSQEGGTMNAEAFF
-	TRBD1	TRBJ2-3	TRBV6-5	TGTGCCAGCAGTTTTGCCGGGACAGGGGATGGAGATACGCAGTATTTT	CASSFAGTGDGDTQYF
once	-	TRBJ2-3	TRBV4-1	TGCGCCAGCAGCCAAGATCCGGGGTCAGATACGCAGTATTTT	CASSQDPGSDTQYF
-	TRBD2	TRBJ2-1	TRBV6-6	TGTGCCAGCAGTTACTCGGGACTAACAAACAATGAGCAGTTCTTC	CASSYSGLTNNEQFF
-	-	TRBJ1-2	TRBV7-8	TGTGCCAGCAGCTTGGGCAGGGCTAACTATGGCTACACCTTC	CASSLGRANYGYTF
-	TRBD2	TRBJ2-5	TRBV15	TGTGCCACCAGCAGAACCACAGGGTCAGCTGCTAGCGGGAAGTACCAAGAGACCCAGTACTTC	CATSRTTGSAASGKYQETQYF
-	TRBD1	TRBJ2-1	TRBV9	TGTGCCAGCAGCGTAGGCGCGGACAGGGATGGCGAGCAGTTCTTC	CASSVGADRDGEQFF
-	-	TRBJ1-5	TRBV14	TGTGCCAGCAGCCAAGAAGACAGACCCGGCCGAAGGCCCCAGCATTTT	CASSQEDRPGRRPQHF
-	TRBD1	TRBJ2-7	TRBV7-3	TGTGCCAGCAGCCGAGGACAGGGGTACGAGCAGTACTTC	CASSRGQGYEQYF
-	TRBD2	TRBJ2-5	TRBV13	TGTGCCAGCAGCCCGGGGAGGGCAACGGAGACCCAGTACTTC	CASSPGRATETQYF
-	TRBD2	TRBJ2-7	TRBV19	TGTGCCAGTAAACCTAGCGGCAGTTCCTACGAGCAGTACTTC	CASKPSGSSYEQYF